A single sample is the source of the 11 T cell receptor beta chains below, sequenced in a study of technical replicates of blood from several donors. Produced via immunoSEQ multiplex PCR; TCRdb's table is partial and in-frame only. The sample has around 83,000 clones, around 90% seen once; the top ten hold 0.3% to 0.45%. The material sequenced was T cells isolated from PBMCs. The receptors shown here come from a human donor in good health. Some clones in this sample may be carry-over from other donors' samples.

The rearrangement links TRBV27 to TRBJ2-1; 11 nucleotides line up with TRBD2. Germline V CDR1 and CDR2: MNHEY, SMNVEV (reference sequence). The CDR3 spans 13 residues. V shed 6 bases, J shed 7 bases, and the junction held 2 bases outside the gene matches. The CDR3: CASRTSGINEQFF. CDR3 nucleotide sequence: TGTGCCAGCAGGACTAGCGGGATTAATGAGCAGTTCTTC.

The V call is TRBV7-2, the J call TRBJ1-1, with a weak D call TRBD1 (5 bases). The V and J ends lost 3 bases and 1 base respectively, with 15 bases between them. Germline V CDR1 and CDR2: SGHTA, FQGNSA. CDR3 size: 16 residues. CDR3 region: CASSFPGGYPNTEAFF. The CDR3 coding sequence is TGTGCCAGCAGCTTCCCGGGGGGGTACCCGAACACTGAAGCTTTCTTT. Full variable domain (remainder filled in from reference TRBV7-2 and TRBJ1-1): GAGVSQSPSNKVTEKGKDVELRCDPISGHTALYWYRQSLGQGLEFLIYFQGNSAPDKSGLPSDRFSAERTGGSVSTLTIQRTQQEDSAVYLCASSFPGGYPNTEAFFGQGTRLTVV.

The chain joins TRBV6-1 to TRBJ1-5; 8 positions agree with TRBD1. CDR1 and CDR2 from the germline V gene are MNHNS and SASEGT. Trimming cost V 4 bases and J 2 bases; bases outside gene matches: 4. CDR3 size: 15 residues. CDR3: CASSVPDRGNQPQHF. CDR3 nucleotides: TGTGCCAGCAGTGTTCCGGACAGGGGCAATCAGCCCCAGCATTTT.

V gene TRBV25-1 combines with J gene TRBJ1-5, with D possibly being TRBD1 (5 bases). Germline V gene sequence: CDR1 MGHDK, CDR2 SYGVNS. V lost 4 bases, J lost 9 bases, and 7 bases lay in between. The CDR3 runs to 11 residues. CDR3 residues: CASSGQGPQHF. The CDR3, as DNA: TGTGCCAGCAGTGGCCAGGGGCCCCAGCATTTT.

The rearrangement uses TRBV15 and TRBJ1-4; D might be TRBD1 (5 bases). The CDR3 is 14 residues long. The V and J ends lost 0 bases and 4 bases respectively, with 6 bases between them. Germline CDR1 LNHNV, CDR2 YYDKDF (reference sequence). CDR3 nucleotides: TGTGCCACCAGCAGAGACAGGGTTAATGAAAAACTGTTTTTT. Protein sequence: CATSRDRVNEKLFF.

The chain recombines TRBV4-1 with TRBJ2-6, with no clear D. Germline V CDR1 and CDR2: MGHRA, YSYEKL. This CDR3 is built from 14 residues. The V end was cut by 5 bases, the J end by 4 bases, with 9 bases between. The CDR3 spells CASSSVRGANVLTF. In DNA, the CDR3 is TGCGCCAGCAGCTCCGTGCGGGGGGCCAACGTCCTGACTTTC.

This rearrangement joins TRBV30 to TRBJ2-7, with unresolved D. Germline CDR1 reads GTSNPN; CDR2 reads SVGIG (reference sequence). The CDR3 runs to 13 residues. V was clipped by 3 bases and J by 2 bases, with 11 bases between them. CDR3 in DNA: TGTGCCTGGAGCCGTTACAGCCCCTACGAGCAGTACTTC. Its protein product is CAWSRYSPYEQYF.

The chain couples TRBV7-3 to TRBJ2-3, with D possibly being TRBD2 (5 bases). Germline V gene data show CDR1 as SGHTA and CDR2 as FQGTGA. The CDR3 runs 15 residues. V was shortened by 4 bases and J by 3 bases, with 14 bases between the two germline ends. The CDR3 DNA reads TGTGCCAGCAGCTCTTTCGGCCGAGGGACAGATACGCAGTATTTT. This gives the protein CASSSFGRGTDTQYF.

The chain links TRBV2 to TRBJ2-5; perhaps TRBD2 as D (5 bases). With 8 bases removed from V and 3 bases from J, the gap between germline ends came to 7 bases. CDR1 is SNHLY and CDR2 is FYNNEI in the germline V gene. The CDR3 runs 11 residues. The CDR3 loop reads CASDGKETQYF. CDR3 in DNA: TGTGCCAGCGACGGGAAAGAGACCCAGTACTTC.

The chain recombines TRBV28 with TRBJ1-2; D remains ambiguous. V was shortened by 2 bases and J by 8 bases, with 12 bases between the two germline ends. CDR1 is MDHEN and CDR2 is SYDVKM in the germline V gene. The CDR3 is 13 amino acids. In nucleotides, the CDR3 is TGTGCCAGCAGTTTAGTACAGTTCTGGGGCTACACCTTC. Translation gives CASSLVQFWGYTF.

The CDR3 reads CAKIPSGIGTDTQYF. The CDR3 nucleotides are TGCGCCAAGATACCAAGCGGGATCGGCACAGATACGCAGTATTTT. V usage is TRBV10-1 and J usage is TRBJ2-3; the match to TRBD2 covers 7 bases. V was pared by 10 bases and J by 1 base, with 11 bases of the junction left unmatched. Germline CDR1 reads WNHNN; CDR2 reads SYGVQD (reference sequence). The CDR3 has 15 residues.